Each of the 23 T cell receptor beta chains below was sequenced from the same sample in a study of cytomegalovirus exposure and HLA in healthy donors. 13 Jbeta primers and 60 Vbeta primers were used for the PCR. The method was immunoSEQ multiplex PCR; TCRdb's version includes in-frame clones alone and lacks a portion of them. The sample consists of 120,000 or so clones, 65% to 80% of them appearing once. The sequenced material came from PBMCs. Receptor source: a man aged 55 to 70 in good health and CMV-seropositive.

The chain has TRBV19 and TRBJ2-3; 8 bases agree with TRBD2. CDR3 size: 17 residues. V was pared by 6 bases and J by 2 bases, with 13 bases of the junction left unmatched. Germline-derived CDR1 and CDR2 are LNHDA and SQIVND (reference sequence). The CDR3 DNA sequence: TGTGCCAGTAGCAAAGGGCCCACTAGCGGATACACAGATACGCAGTATTTT. Translating it yields CASSKGPTSGYTDTQYF.

The V gene is TRBV9, the J gene TRBJ2-2, with TRBD2 matching over 10 bases. V dropped 2 bases and J dropped 3; count of bases not matched to a gene: 7. Per the germline V gene, CDR1 is SGDLS and CDR2 is YYNGEE. The CDR3 runs 17 residues. The CDR3 here is CASSVPVAGGYTGELFF. The CDR3, as DNA: TGTGCCAGCAGCGTTCCCGTAGCGGGGGGATACACCGGGGAGCTGTTTTTT.

This clone was seen only once. This rearrangement joins TRBV2 to TRBJ2-1; D possibly corresponds to TRBD1 (6 bases). Between the trimmed V and J ends, which lost 8 bases and 7 bases, there was a span of 15 bases. Germline V gene lookup returns CDR1 SNHLY and CDR2 FYNNEI. The CDR3 spans 13 residues. The CDR3 nucleotides are TGTGCCAGCCCCGTTAAGAGGGGGAATGAGCAGTTCTTC. This sequence encodes CASPVKRGNEQFF.

The chain combines TRBV6-5 with TRBJ1-2; the D is unclear. Germline CDR1 MNHEY, CDR2 SVGAGI. The CDR3 has 15 residues. Between the trimmed V and J ends, which lost 3 bases and 7 bases, there was a span of 18 bases. The CDR3 DNA reads TGTGCCAGCAGTTATACGGGAGTGAGGTACTCTGGCTACACCTTC. Protein product: CASSYTGVRYSGYTF.

This CDR3 is CASSQSETQYF. CDR3 DNA sequence: TGTGCCAGCAGCCAAAGCGAGACCCAGTACTTC. This chain links TRBV7-9 with TRBJ2-5; D not certain. V was clipped by 5 bases and J by 5 bases, with 6 bases between them. The CDR3 has 11 amino acids. Germline assignment: CDR1 SEHNR and CDR2 FQNEAQ (reference sequence). The whole variable domain, filled in from reference TRBV7-9 and TRBJ2-5, reads DTGVSQNPRHKITKRGQNVTFRCDPISEHNRLYWYRQTLGQGPEFLTYFQNEAQLEKSRLLSDRFSAERPKGSFSTLEIQRTEQGDSAMYLCASSQSETQYFGPGTRLLVL.

The gene calls are TRBV10-2 and TRBJ2-6; 8 bases line up with TRBD1. Germline lookup yields CDR1 WSHSY and CDR2 SAAADI. The CDR3 consists of 21 residues. The J segment lost 0 bases and the V segment lost 0 bases, leaving 13 bases of the junction unmatched. Written as DNA, the CDR3 is TGCGCCAGCAGTGAGTCGCGACAGGGGATGTCCCGGAACTCTGGGGCCAACGTCCTGACTTTC. It specifies CASSESRQGMSRNSGANVLTF.

The rearrangement joins TRBV18 to TRBJ2-1; 7 bases are a match to TRBD2. There are 15 residues in the CDR3. Trimming cost V 5 bases and J 5 bases; bases outside gene matches: 9. Germline loops: CDR1 KGHSH, CDR2 LQKENI. CDR3 region: CASSDPAGRDNEQFF. The CDR3 nucleotides are TGTGCCAGCTCAGACCCAGCGGGAAGGGACAATGAGCAGTTCTTC.

The J gene is TRBJ2-3, the V gene TRBV4-1, with D perhaps matching TRBD2 (6 bases). The CDR3 extends over 15 amino acids. V was clipped by 1 base and J by 2 bases, with 10 bases between them. Germline V gene lookup returns CDR1 MGHRA and CDR2 YSYEKL. The CDR3 DNA is TGCGCCAGCAGCCAAGGGCGGGGAAACACAGATACGCAGTATTTT. This sequence encodes CASSQGRGNTDTQYF.

This chain links TRBV9 with TRBJ2-1; D not certain. The germline V gene encodes CDR1 SGDLS and CDR2 YYNGEE. The CDR3 contains 13 residues. V lost 0 bases, J lost 4 bases, and 5 bases lay in between. CDR3 coding DNA: TGTGCCAGCAGCGTAGCTATTTACAATGAGCAGTTCTTC. Protein: CASSVAIYNEQFF.

This chain connects TRBV4-1 to TRBJ1-4, with D possibly matching TRBD1 (5 bases). This CDR3 is built from 15 residues. V lost 0 bases and J 8 bases, leaving 13 bases between the germline ends. Germline lookup yields CDR1 MGHRA and CDR2 YSYEKL. CDR3 sequence: CASSQDAGLGEKLFF. CDR3 nucleotides: TGCGCCAGCAGCCAAGATGCAGGGCTGGGCGAAAAACTGTTTTTT.

The chain combines TRBV5-4 with TRBJ2-7; D ambiguous. The CDR3 runs 15 residues. The V end was cut by 1 base, the J end by 0 bases, with 11 bases between. CDR1 SGHNT and CDR2 YYREEE come from the germline V gene (reference sequence). CDR3 DNA: TGTGCCAGCAGCTTGATGTCTAGGAGCTCCTACGAGCAGTACTTC. Translated, it gives CASSLMSRSSYEQYF.

This chain links TRBV28 with TRBJ2-1; possible D gene TRBD2, 7 bases. There are 14 residues in the CDR3. Germline CDR1 MDHEN, CDR2 SYDVKM. The V end was cut by 8 bases, the J end by 7 bases, with 18 bases between. Here the CDR3 DNA reads TGTGCCAGCCTACCGGCGGGGGCTTGGAATGAGCAGTTCTTC. It encodes CASLPAGAWNEQFF.

There are a few counts of this clone. The V call is TRBV28, the J call TRBJ1-1; no clear D gene. Germline CDR1 is MDHEN and CDR2 is SYDVKM. V was pared by 6 bases and J by 4 bases, with 12 bases between. The CDR3 totals 13 residues. CDR3 sequence (DNA): TGTGCCAGCAGCCCCTCCTCCGGCACTGAAGCTTTCTTT. It encodes CASSPSSGTEAFF.

The rearrangement joins TRBV7-3 to TRBJ2-2; D not resolved. Germline CDR1 reads SGHTA; CDR2 reads FQGTGA. V lost 8 bases and J 8 bases, leaving 12 bases between the germline ends. The CDR3 loop spans 12 amino acids. The CDR3 coding sequence is TGTGCCAGCGGGCATTTGCAGGGGGAGCTGTTTTTT. Amino acids: CASGHLQGELFF.

The count of this clone is one. The chain joins TRBV5-1 to TRBJ1-2, with 7 nucleotides matching TRBD1. V trimming: 2 bases; J trimming: 6 bases; junction bases outside the gene matches: 4. Germline lookup yields CDR1 SGHRS and CDR2 YFSETQ. CDR3 length: 13 amino acids. The CDR3 nucleotides read TGCGCCAGCAGCTTAGCAGGGGGTAATGGCTACACCTTC. Protein: CASSLAGGNGYTF.

The V and J genes are TRBV5-1 and TRBJ1-3, with D tentatively TRBD1 (6 bases). The ends were cut back, 5 bases at V and 0 bases at J, with 12 bases in the middle. The CDR3 consists of 15 residues. CDR1 and CDR2 from the germline V gene are SGHRS and YFSETQ. In DNA form, the CDR3 reads TGCGCCAGCAGAAAAGGGGGAGACTCTGGAAACACCATATATTTT. This codes for CASRKGGDSGNTIYF.

CDR3 amino acids: CASNRGPAYEQFF. CDR3 DNA sequence: TGTGCCAGCAACAGGGGCCCCGCTTACGAGCAGTTCTTC. The genes are TRBV9 and TRBJ2-1; TRBD1 aligns across 7 bases. Germline CDR1 reads SGDLS; CDR2 reads YYNGEE. The CDR3 extends over 13 amino acids. J was trimmed by 10 bases and V by 6 bases; bases with no gene match: 10.

This clone was seen a few times. This chain joins TRBV27 and TRBJ1-5, with a weak D call TRBD1 (6 bases). The CDR3 contains 15 residues. Looked up from germline, CDR1 is MNHEY and CDR2 is SMNVEV (reference sequence). The ends were cut back, 2 bases at V and 1 base at J, with 9 bases in the middle. The CDR3: CASSLGGESNQPQHF. The CDR3 DNA reads TGTGCCAGCAGTTTAGGGGGCGAGAGCAATCAGCCCCAGCATTTT.

CDR3 region: CAGEMLAAYGYTF. In nucleotides, the CDR3 is TGTGCCGGGGAGATGCTAGCAGCCTATGGCTACACCTTC. The chain links TRBV7-6 to TRBJ1-2; D gene unclear. The CDR3 has 13 amino acids. The V and J ends lost 11 bases and 4 bases respectively, with 17 bases between them. Germline V gene sequence: CDR1 SGHVS, CDR2 FNYEAQ. Using reference TRBV7-6 and TRBJ1-2 for the parts outside the CDR3, the full variable domain is GAGVSQSPRYKVTKRGQDVALRCDPISGHVSLYWYRQALGQGPEFLTYFNYEAQQDKSGLPNDRFSAERPEGSISTLTIQRTEQRDSAMYRCAGEMLAAYGYTFGSGTRLTVV.

This clone was counted only a few times. This chain links TRBV30 with TRBJ2-1, with D uncertain. The V gene lost 5 bases and the J gene lost 0 bases, with 14 bases spanning the gap. Per the germline V gene, CDR1 is GTSNPN and CDR2 is SVGIG (reference sequence). CDR3 length equals 15 residues. CDR3 in amino acids: CAWGSWLSSYNEQFF. The CDR3 region has the DNA TGTGCCTGGGGTAGTTGGTTGAGCTCCTACAATGAGCAGTTCTTC.

The chain carries TRBV7-3 and TRBJ1-2, with 7 bases lining up with TRBD1. In germline, CDR1 is SGHTA, CDR2 FQGTGA. CDR3 length: 15 residues. The ends lost 6 bases at V and 3 bases at J; junction bases unmatched: 10. CDR3 amino acids: CASSPRGGADYGYTF. CDR3 coding DNA: TGTGCCAGCAGTCCTCGAGGGGGCGCCGACTATGGCTACACCTTC.

The chain combines TRBV5-5 with TRBJ2-7, with D possibly matching TRBD2 (5 bases). Trimming removed 2 bases from V and 2 bases from J, with 14 bases in between. The CDR3 totals 15 residues. Looked up from germline, CDR1 is SGHKS and CDR2 is YYEKEE (reference sequence). The CDR3 region has the DNA TGTGCCAGCAGCTTAGTCGGGGTGATAACCTACGAGCAGTACTTC. Translating it yields CASSLVGVITYEQYF.

V and J are TRBV15 and TRBJ2-7; 7 positions agree with TRBD1. The CDR3 is 14 amino acids. V was clipped by 6 bases and J by 2 bases; unmatched bases: 7. CDR1 and CDR2 (germline): LNHNV, YYDKDF (reference sequence). This CDR3 is CATRSGQPTYEQYF. The CDR3 region has the DNA TGTGCCACCAGGTCGGGACAGCCAACCTACGAGCAGTACTTC.